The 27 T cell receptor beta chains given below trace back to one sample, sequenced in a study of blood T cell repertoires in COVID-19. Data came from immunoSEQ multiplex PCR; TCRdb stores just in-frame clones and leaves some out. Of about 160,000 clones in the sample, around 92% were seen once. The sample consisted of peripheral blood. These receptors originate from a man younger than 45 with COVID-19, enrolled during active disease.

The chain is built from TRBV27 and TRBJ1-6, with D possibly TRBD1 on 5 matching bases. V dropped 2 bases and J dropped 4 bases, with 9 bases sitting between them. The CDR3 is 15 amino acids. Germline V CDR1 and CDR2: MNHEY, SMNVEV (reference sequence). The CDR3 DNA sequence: TGTGCCAGCAGTTTAGGGACTGGGTATAATTCACCCCTCCACTTT. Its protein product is CASSLGTGYNSPLHF.

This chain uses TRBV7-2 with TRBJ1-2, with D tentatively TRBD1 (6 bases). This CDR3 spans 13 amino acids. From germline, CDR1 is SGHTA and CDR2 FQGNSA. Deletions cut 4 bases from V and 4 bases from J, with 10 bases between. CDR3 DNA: TGTGCCAGCAGCTCGCTAGGGGGCTATGGCTACACCTTC. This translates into CASSSLGGYGYTF.

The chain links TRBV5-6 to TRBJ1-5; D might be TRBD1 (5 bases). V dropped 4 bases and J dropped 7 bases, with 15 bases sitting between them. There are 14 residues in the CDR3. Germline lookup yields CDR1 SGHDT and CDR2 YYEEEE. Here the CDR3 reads CASSDLRGGQPQHF. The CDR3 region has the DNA TGTGCCAGCAGCGATTTACGGGGGGGGCAGCCCCAGCATTTT.

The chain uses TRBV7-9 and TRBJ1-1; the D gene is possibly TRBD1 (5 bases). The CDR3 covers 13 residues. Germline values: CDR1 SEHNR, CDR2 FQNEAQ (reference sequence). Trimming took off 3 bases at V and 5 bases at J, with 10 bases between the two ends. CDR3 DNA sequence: TGTGCCAGCAGCTTCCAGGGTGGAACTGAAGCTTTCTTT. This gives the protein CASSFQGGTEAFF. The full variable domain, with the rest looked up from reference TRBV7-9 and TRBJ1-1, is DTGVSQNPRHKITKRGQNVTFRCDPISEHNRLYWYRQTLGQGPEFLTYFQNEAQLEKSRLLSDRFSAERPKGSFSTLEIQRTEQGDSAMYLCASSFQGGTEAFFGQGTRLTVV.

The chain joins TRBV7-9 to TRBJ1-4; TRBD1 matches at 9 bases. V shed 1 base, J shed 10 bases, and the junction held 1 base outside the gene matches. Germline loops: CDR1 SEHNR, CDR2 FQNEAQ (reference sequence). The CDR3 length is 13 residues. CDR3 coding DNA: TGTGCCAGCAGCTTAGGACAGGGGGGAAAACTGTTTTTT. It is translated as CASSLGQGGKLFF.

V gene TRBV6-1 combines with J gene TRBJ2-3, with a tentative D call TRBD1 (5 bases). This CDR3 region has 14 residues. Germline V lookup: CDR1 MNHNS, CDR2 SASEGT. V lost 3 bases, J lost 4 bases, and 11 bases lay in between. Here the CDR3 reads CASSDRTNSDTQYF. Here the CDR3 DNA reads TGTGCCAGCAGTGACCGGACAAATTCAGATACGCAGTATTTT.

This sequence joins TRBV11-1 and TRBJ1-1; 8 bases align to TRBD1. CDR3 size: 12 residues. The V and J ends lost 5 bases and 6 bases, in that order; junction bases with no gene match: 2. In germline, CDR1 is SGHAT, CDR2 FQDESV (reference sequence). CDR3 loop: CASSPRGPEAFF. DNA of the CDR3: TGTGCCAGCAGCCCCAGGGGGCCTGAAGCTTTCTTT.

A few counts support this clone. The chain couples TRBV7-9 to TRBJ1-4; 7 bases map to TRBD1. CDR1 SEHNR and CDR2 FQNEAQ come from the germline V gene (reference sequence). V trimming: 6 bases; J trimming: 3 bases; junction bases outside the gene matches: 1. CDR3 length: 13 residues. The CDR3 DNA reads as TGTGCCAGCAGTGGGACAGCTAATGAAAAACTGTTTTTT. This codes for CASSGTANEKLFF.

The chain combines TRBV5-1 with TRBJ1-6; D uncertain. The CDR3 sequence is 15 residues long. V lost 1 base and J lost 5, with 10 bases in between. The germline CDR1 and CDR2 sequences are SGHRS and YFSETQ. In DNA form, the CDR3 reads TGCGCCAGCAGCTTGTTATCCGTAAATAATTCACCCCTCCACTTT. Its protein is CASSLLSVNNSPLHF.

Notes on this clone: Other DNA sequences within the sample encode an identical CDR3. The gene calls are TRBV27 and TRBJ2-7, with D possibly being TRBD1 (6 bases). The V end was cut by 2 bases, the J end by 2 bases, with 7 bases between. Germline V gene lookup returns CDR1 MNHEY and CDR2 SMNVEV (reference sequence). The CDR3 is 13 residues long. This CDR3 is CASSLQGPYEQYF. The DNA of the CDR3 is TGTGCCAGCAGTTTACAGGGGCCCTACGAGCAGTACTTC.

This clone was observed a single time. The CDR3 here is CASSLKSGGTDTQYF. As DNA, the CDR3 is TGTGCCAGCAGCTTAAAGTCCGGAGGCACAGATACGCAGTATTTT. V gene TRBV7-2 combines with J gene TRBJ2-3; D not resolved. The CDR3 covers 15 residues. Deletions cut 2 bases from V and 1 base from J, with 10 bases between. CDR1 SGHTA and CDR2 FQGNSA come from the germline V gene.

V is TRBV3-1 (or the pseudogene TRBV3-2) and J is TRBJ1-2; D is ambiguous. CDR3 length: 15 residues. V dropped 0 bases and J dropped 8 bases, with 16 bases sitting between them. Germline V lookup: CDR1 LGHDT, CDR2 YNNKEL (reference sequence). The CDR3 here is CASSQDNVAGSGYTF. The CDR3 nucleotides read TGTGCCAGCAGCCAAGATAATGTCGCGGGGAGCGGCTACACCTTC.

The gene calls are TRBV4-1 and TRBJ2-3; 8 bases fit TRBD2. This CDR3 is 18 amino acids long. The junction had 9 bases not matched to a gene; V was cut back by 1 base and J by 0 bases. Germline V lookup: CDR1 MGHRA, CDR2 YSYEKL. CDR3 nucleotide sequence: TGCGCCAGCAGCCAAGTAAAGGCGGGAGGACCAAGCACAGATACGCAGTATTTT. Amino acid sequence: CASSQVKAGGPSTDTQYF.

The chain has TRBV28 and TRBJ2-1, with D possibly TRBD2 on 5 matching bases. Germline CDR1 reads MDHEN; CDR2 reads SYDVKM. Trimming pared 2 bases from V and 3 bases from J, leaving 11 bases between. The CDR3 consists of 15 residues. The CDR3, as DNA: TGTGCCAGCAGTTTACCGGGGATAGGCTACAATGAGCAGTTCTTC. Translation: CASSLPGIGYNEQFF.

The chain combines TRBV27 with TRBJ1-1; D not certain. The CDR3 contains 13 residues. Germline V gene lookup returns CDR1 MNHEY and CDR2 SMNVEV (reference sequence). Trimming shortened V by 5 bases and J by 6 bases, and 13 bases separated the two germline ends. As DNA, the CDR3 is TGTGCCAGCAGTATTGGGCCGGGAGCTGAAGCTTTCTTT. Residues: CASSIGPGAEAFF.

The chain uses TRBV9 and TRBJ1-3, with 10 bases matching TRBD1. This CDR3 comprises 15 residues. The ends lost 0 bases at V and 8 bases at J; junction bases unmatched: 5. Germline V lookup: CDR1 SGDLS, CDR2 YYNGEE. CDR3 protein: CASSVGGQGFDTIYF. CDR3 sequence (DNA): TGTGCCAGCAGCGTAGGGGGACAGGGGTTTGACACCATATATTTT. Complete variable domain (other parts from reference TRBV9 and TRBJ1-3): DSGVTQTPKHLITATGQRVTLRCSPRSGDLSVYWYQQSLDQGLQFLIQYYNGEERAKGNILERFSAQQFPDLHSELNLSSLELGDSALYFCASSVGGQGFDTIYFGEGSWLTVV.

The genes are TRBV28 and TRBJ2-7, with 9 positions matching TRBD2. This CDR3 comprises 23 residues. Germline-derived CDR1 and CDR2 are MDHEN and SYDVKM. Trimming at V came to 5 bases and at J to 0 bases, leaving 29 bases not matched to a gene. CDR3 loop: CASSTLLGAQYPKLAGLSYEQYF. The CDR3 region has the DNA TGTGCCAGCAGTACTCTTTTGGGGGCCCAATACCCGAAGCTAGCGGGACTCTCCTACGAGCAGTACTTC. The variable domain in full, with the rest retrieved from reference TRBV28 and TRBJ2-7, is DVKVTQSSRYLVKRTGEKVFLECVQDMDHENMFWYRQDPGLGLRLIYFSYDVKMKEKGDIPEGYSVSREKKERFSLILESASTNQTSMYLCASSTLLGAQYPKLAGLSYEQYFGPGTRLTVT.

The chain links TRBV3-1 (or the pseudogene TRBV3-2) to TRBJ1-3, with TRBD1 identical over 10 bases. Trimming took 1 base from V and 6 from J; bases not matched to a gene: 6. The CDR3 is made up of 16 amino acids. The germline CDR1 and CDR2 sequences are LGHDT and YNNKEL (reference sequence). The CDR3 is CASSQVSGTGENTIYF. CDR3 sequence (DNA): TGTGCCAGCAGCCAAGTCTCCGGGACAGGGGAAAACACCATATATTTT.

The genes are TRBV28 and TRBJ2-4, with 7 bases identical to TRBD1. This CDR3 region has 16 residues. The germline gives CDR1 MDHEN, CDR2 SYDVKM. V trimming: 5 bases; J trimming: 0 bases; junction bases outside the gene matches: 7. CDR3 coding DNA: TGTGCCAGCAGTATCCGACAGGGTCTAGCCAAAAACATTCAGTACTTC. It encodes CASSIRQGLAKNIQYF.

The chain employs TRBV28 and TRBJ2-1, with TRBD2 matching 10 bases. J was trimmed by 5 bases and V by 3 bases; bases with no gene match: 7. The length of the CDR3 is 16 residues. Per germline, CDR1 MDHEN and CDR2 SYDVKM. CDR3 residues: CASSLMSGRGNNEQFF. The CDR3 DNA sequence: TGTGCCAGCAGTTTGATGAGCGGGAGGGGAAACAATGAGCAGTTCTTC.

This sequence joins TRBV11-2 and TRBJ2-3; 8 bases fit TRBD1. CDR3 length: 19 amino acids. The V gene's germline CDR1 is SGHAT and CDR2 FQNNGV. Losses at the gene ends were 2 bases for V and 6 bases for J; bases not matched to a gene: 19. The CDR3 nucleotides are TGTGCCAGCAGCTTACCTTCTAGGACAGGGACGGTTATGAGGGATACGCAGTATTTT. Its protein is CASSLPSRTGTVMRDTQYF.

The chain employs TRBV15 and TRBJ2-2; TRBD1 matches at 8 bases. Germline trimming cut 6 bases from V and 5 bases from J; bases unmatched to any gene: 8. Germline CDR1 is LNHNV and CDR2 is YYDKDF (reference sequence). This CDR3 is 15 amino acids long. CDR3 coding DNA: TGTGCCACCAGAAGGCAGGGGGCGCGAACCGGGGAGCTGTTTTTT. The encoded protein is CATRRQGARTGELFF.

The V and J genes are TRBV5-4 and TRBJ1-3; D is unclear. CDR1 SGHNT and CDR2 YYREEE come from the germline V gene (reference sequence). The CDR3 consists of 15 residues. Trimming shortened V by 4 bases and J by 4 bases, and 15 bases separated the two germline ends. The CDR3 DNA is TGTGCCAGCAGCATCGACACTGGGAGCGGAAACACCATATATTTT. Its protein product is CASSIDTGSGNTIYF.

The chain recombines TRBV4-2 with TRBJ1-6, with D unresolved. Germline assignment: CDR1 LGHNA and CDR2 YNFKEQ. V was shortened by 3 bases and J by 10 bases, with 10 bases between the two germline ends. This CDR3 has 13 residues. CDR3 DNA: TGTGCCAGCAGCCAGGAGCAATTCTCACCCCTCCACTTT. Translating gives CASSQEQFSPLHF.

The CDR3 region has the DNA TGTGCCAGCAGCTTTAGGACAGGAAGATCTGGGGCCAACGTCCTGACTTTC. It translates to CASSFRTGRSGANVLTF. V usage is TRBV7-9 and J usage is TRBJ2-6, with 7 bases matching TRBD1. The germline gives CDR1 SEHNR, CDR2 FQNEAQ (reference sequence). The CDR3 runs 17 residues. V was clipped by 3 bases and J by 1 base; unmatched bases: 6.

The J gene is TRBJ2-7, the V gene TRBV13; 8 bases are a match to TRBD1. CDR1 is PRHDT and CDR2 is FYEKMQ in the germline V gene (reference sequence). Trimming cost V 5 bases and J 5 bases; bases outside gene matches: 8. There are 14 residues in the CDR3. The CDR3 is CASSVQGARNEQYF. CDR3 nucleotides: TGTGCCAGCAGCGTGCAGGGGGCAAGGAACGAGCAGTACTTC.

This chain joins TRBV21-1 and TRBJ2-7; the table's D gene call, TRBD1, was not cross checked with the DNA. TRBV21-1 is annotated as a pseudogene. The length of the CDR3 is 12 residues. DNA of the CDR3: TGTGCCAGCGGGGACAGGGCCTACGAGCAGTACTTC. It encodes CASGDRAYEQYF.